Presented here are 3 T cell receptor beta chains from one specimen sequenced in a study of shared clonotypes between healthy human individuals. Libraries were prepared by immunoSEQ multiplex PCR; TCRdb keeps only in-frame clonotypes and omits some of them. The sample includes 2 million to 3 million clones, more than 85% of them seen just once. The specimen was naive CD4+ T cells from PBMCs. Subset: CD45RA+ positively selected. These TCRs come from a man younger than 35 in good health. Some clones in this sample may be carry-over from other donors' samples.

This chain uses TRBV11-2 with TRBJ2-1; TRBD2 agrees at 8 bases. The germline gives CDR1 SGHAT, CDR2 FQNNGV. Trimming removed 5 bases from V and 7 bases from J; junction bases left unmatched: 10. The CDR3 has 15 amino acids. The CDR3 sequence is CASSLLAATGNEQFF. CDR3 bases: TGTGCCAGCAGCCTACTAGCGGCCACTGGGAATGAGCAGTTCTTC.

Worth noting for this clone: Other DNA sequences in this specimen translate into the identical CDR3. For the CDR3, the DNA is TGTGCCTGGAGTGTACAGGGCGTTCAGCCCCAGCATTTT. As protein: CAWSVQGVQPQHF. The rearrangement links TRBV30 to TRBJ1-5; D perhaps matches TRBD1 (6 bases). CDR1 is GTSNPN and CDR2 is SVGIG in the germline V gene (reference sequence). The CDR3 spans 13 residues. V lost 0 bases to trimming and J lost 6 bases, with 9 bases between them.

V gene TRBV6-5 combines with J gene TRBJ2-3; D is ambiguous. This CDR3 comprises 13 residues. Germline CDR1 is MNHEY and CDR2 is SVGAGI. V lost 6 bases, J lost 6 bases, and 13 bases lay in between. The CDR3 DNA sequence: TGTGCCAGCAGCCGACACGCGATGGATACGCAGTATTTT. Residues: CASSRHAMDTQYF.